The next 13 T cell receptor beta chains were all read from a single sample in a study of OX40 agonist ivuxolimab in advanced cancers. Assay: immunoSEQ multiplex PCR; the TCRdb copy retains only in-frame clones and omits some. The sample has 29,000 or so clones; 80% to 95% are singletons. This material consisted of CD4+ or CD8+ T cells sorted from blood, taken in a trial of the OX40 agonist ivuxolimab. These TCRs come from an adult with an advanced solid tumor such as melanoma, head and neck, liver or kidney cancer.

The rearrangement links TRBV19 to TRBJ2-7, with TRBD2 as a possible D gene (5 bases). Germline CDR1 and CDR2: LNHDA and SQIVND (reference sequence). The CDR3 is made up of 14 amino acids. V was trimmed by 2 bases and J by 3 bases, leaving 11 bases between them. The CDR3 DNA reads TGTGCCAGTAGTATAATACACCGGGACTACGAGCAGTACTTC. Translated, it gives CASSIIHRDYEQYF. Filled out from reference TRBV19 and TRBJ2-7, the complete variable domain reads DGGITQSPKYLFRKEGQNVTLSCEQNLNHDAMYWYRQDPGQGLRLIYYSQIVNDFQKGDIAEGYSVSREKKESFPLTVTSAQKNPTAFYLCASSIIHRDYEQYFGPGTRLTVT.

V is TRBV7-2 and J is TRBJ2-7; no clear D. The CDR3 loop spans 12 amino acids. Trimming took off 5 bases at V and 5 bases at J, with 10 bases between the two ends. Germline V lookup: CDR1 SGHTA, CDR2 FQGNSA. CDR3 in DNA: TGTGCCAGCAGCCCAAACGGCCACGAGCAGTACTTC. Residues: CASSPNGHEQYF.

Regarding this clone: One end of the junction fails to match germline, which may point to a read error. V and J are TRBV7-3 and TRBJ2-5, with a weak D call TRBD2 (6 bases). CDR1 SGHTA and CDR2 FQGTGA come from the germline V gene. The CDR3 has 13 amino acids. In DNA, the CDR3 is TGTGCCAGCAGCTCCAGCGAGGTCTCCGCGGGACACTTC. Translating it yields CASSSSEVSAGHF. The full variable domain, in which reference TRBV7-3 and TRBJ2-5 provide the parts outside the CDR3, is GAGVSQTPSNKVTEKGKYVELRCDPISGHTALYWYRQSLGQGPEFLIYFQGTGAADDSGLPNDRFFAVRPEGSVSTLKIQRTERGDSAVYLCASSSSEVSAGHFGPGTRLLVL.

The genes are TRBV4-3 and TRBJ2-1, with no clear D. The V end lost 2 bases, the J end lost 8 bases, and 13 bases lay between the germline ends. Germline values: CDR1 LGHNA, CDR2 YSLEER. The CDR3 is made up of 14 amino acids. The CDR3 coding sequence is TGCGCCAGCAGCCAATTTTTGGGCTTGGATGAGCAGTTCTTC. Protein: CASSQFLGLDEQFF.

The rearrangement links TRBV7-2 to TRBJ2-2; 12 nucleotides line up with TRBD2. The V segment lost 5 bases and the J segment 9 bases; nucleotides outside the gene matches: 10. CDR1 and CDR2 from the germline V gene are SGHTA and FQGNSA. This CDR3 is built from 16 residues. The CDR3 DNA follows: TGTGCCAGCAGCGCCGCTGGACTAGCGGGGCCCCGGGAGCTGTTTTTT. Amino acid sequence: CASSAAGLAGPRELFF. The variable domain in full, completed from reference TRBV7-2 and TRBJ2-2, reads GAGVSQSPSNKVTEKGKDVELRCDPISGHTALYWYRQSLGQGLEFLIYFQGNSAPDKSGLPSDRFSAERTGGSVSTLTIQRTQQEDSAVYLCASSAAGLAGPRELFFGEGSRLTVL.

This chain uses TRBV10-2 with TRBJ1-1, with D unresolved. Germline CDR1 WSHSY, CDR2 SAAADI. Trimming removed 4 bases from V and 1 base from J, with 10 bases in between. The CDR3 is 14 amino acids. CDR3 sequence reads: CASSGFGQNTEAFF. The DNA of the CDR3 is TGCGCCAGCAGTGGATTTGGCCAGAACACTGAAGCTTTCTTT.

The V and J genes are TRBV6-5 and TRBJ1-1; TRBD1 matches 7 bases. Losses at the gene ends were 5 bases for V and 0 bases for J; bases not matched to a gene: 6. Germline V gives CDR1 MNHEY, CDR2 SVGAGI. The CDR3 runs 15 residues. The DNA for the CDR3 is TGTGCCAGCAGTCCTTATACAGGGGTGAACACTGAAGCTTTCTTT. Translation: CASSPYTGVNTEAFF.

The chain is built from TRBV13 and TRBJ1-1; D possibly corresponds to TRBD1 (6 bases). V lost 5 bases to trimming and J lost 9 bases, with 22 bases between them. CDR1 PRHDT and CDR2 FYEKMQ come from the germline V gene (reference sequence). The CDR3 has 15 residues. Written as DNA, the CDR3 is TGTGCCAGCAGCGCGCCGGACAGTTCCCTGATTAAAGCTTTCTTT. This codes for CASSAPDSSLIKAFF.

The gene calls are TRBV29-1 and TRBJ2-5; weak D call: TRBD1 (5 bases). The DNA end is more similar to TRBJ2-7, so the J call may be wrong. The germline CDR1 and CDR2 sequences are SQVTM and ANQGSEA. This CDR3 is built from 12 residues. DNA for the CDR3: TGCAGCGTTGTGGTCAGGGTTTCCGAGCAGTACTTC. Translation gives CSVVVRVSEQYF.

CDR3 region: CASSAGTGEAFF. The CDR3 bases are TGTGCCAGCAGCGCAGGGACAGGGGAAGCTTTCTTT. This chain connects TRBV7-9 to TRBJ1-1; 9 bases are shared with TRBD1. Losses at the gene ends were 5 bases for V and 8 bases for J; bases not matched to a gene: 3. The CDR3 runs 12 residues. CDR1 is SEHNR, CDR2 FQNEAQ, per germline (reference sequence).

J is TRBJ1-2 and V is TRBV14; no clear D gene. Germline loops: CDR1 SGHDN, CDR2 FVKESK. The CDR3 totals 13 residues. V shed 6 bases and J shed 4 bases, with 12 bases lying between them. The CDR3 nucleotides are TGTGCCAGCAGTCCCAGATCGGGCTATGGCTACACCTTC. This gives the protein CASSPRSGYGYTF.

This chain links TRBV5-1 with TRBJ1-6; the match to TRBD1 covers 8 bases. The J segment lost 10 bases and the V segment lost 4 bases, leaving 10 bases of the junction unmatched. Germline CDR1 and CDR2: SGHRS and YFSETQ. This CDR3 is 15 amino acids long. The DNA for the CDR3 is TGCGCCAGCAGCGCAGGACAGGGAGGAGGCTCACCCCTCCACTTT. Protein sequence: CASSAGQGGGSPLHF.

The V call is TRBV4-3, the J call TRBJ2-2; D remains ambiguous. Trimming took off 0 bases at V and 1 base at J, with 9 bases between the two ends. CDR1 and CDR2 from the germline V gene are LGHNA and YSLEER. The CDR3 loop spans 16 amino acids. CDR3 sequence: CASSQDSLQNTGELFF. The DNA for the CDR3 is TGCGCCAGCAGCCAAGATTCGCTGCAGAACACCGGGGAGCTGTTTTTT.